This TCR beta chain came from a study of cytomegalovirus exposure and HLA in healthy donors. Across the study: There were 100 million to 120 million unique TCR beta sequences, drawn from 150 million to 200 million T cells, in an earlier analysis. General study points: Accurate HLA-A and HLA-B prediction from TCR beta sequences was reported for most subjects. In a later analysis, TCR beta V- and J-gene trimming showed a link to a missense DCLRE1C variant.

This clone has just one count. Its cognate antigen is unknown. The study ran its PCR with 60 Vbeta and 13 Jbeta primers. Under the authors' procedure: Around 10 million of the about 80 million unique TCR beta chains counted in a later analysis were shared. Profiled with immunoSEQ multiplex PCR; TCRdb holds only in-frame clones, not every one. V and J calls and clone size are copied from that table; D and trimming were computed from the DNA. The table includes 50,000 to 70,000 clones, around 73% detected once. CDR3 size: 13 residues. V lost 0 bases to trimming and J lost 1 base, with 3 bases between them. Germline assignment: CDR1 MGHDK and CDR2 SYGVNS.

The rearrangement links TRBV25-1 to TRBJ1-1; no reliable D call. The clonotype comes from a girl aged 10 to 17 in good health and CMV-seropositive. Sequenced sample: PBMCs. For the CDR3, the DNA is TGTGCCAGCAGTGAATACGGGAACACTGAAGCTTTCTTT. Protein sequence: CASSEYGNTEAFF.